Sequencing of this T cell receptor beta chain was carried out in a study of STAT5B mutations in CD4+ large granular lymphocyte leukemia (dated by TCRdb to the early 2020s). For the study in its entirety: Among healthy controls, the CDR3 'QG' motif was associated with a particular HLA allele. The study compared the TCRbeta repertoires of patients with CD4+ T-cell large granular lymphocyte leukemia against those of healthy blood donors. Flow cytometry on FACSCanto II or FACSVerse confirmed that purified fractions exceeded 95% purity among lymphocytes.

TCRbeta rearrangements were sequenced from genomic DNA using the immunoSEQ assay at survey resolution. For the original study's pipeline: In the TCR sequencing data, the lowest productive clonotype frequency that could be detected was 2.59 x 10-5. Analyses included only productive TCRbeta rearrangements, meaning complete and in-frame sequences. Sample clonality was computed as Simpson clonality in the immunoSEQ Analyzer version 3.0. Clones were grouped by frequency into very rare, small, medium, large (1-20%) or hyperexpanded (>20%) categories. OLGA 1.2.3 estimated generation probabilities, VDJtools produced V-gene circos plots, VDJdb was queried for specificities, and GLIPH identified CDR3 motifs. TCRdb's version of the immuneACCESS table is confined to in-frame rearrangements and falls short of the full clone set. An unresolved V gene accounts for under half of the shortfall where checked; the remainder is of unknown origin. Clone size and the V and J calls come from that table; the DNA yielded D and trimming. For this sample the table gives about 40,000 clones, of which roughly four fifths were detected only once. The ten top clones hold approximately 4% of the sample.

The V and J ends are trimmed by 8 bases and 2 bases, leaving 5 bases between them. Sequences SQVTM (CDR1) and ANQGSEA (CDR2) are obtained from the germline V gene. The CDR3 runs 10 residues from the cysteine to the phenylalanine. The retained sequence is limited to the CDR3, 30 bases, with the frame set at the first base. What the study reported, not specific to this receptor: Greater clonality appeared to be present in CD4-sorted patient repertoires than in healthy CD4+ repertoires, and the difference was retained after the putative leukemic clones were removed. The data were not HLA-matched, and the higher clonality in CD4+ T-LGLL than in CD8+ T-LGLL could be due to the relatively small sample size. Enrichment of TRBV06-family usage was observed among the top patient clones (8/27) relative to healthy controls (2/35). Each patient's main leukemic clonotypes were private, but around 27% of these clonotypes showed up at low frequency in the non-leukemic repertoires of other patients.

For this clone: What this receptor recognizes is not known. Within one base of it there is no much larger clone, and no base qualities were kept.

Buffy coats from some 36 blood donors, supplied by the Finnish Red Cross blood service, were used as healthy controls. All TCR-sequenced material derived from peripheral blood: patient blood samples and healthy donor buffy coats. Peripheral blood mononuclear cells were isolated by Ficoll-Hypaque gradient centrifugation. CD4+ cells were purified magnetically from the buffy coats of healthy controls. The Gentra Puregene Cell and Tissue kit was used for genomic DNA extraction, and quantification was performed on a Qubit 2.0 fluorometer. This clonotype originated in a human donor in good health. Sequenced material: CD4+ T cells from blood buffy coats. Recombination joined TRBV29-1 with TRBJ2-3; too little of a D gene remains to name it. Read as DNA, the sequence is TGCAGCTCTTCCACAGATACGCAGTATTTT. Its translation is CSSSTDTQYF.